This TCR beta chain was recorded in a study of T cell changes during pregnancy in multiple sclerosis (dated 2019 in TCRdb). With respect to the entire study: The study looked at changes in the T cell repertoire across pregnancy in women with multiple sclerosis.

As to this clone: The antigen it binds to is not known. No base quality information exists; no much larger clone differs at one position.

Reading from cysteine to phenylalanine, the CDR3 counts 15 amino acids. The retained sequence is limited to the CDR3, 45 bases, with the frame set at the first base. At the junction V is shortened by 0 bases and J by 5 bases, with 9 bases in between. Libraries were constructed by the immunoSEQ multiplex PCR assay. Held by TCRdb, this immuneACCESS table contains in-frame sequences only and omits some clones. Under half of the omission traces to an unresolved V gene where checked; the cause of the rest is unknown. Here the sample has roughly 39,000 clones; 90% occur a single time. The ten largest clones take up around 0.48% of the sample.

Here the chain combines TRBV5-3 and TRBJ1-6; no D gene is confidently identified. TRBV5-3 is annotated as an ORF whose role is uncertain. The sample here was CD4+ T cells from peripheral blood mononuclear cells, taken in the first trimester of pregnancy. The TCR originated in a female donor in good health, enrolled as a control in a pregnancy study. The DNA sequence is as follows: TGTGCCAGAAGCTTGGTTAACAGAGATAATTCACCCCTCCACTTT. Translated, this is CARSLVNRDNSPLHF.